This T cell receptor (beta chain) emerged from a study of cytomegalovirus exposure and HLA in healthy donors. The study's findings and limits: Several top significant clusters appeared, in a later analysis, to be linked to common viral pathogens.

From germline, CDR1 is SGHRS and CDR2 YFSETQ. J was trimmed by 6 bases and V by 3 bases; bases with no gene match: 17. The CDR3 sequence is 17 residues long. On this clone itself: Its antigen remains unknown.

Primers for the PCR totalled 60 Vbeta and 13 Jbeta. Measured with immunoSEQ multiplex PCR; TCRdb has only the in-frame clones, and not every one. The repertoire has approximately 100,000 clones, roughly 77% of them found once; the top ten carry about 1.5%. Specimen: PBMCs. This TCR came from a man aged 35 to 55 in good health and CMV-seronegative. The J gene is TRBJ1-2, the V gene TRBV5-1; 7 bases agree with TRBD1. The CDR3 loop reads CASSWVLEEGARHGYTF. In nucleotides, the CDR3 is TGCGCCAGCAGCTGGGTGCTGGAGGAGGGGGCGAGACATGGCTACACCTTC.